This T cell receptor (beta chain) was recorded in a study of blood T cell repertoires in COVID-19. Study overall: Researchers got acute and convalescent COVID-19 samples from the United States, Italy and Spain. Sample material is recorded as cDNA or gDNA derived from T cells, B-cell-depleted T cells, or PBMCs.

In the authors' methods: By means of reference gene primer amplification, nucleated cell counts were estimated. Profiled with immunoSEQ multiplex PCR; TCRdb holds only in-frame clones, not every one. D and trimming come from the DNA, and the V and J calls and clone size come from that table. The repertoire consists of roughly 250,000 clones, with roughly 82% occurring once and the leading ten covering 4.7%. This CDR3 is 14 amino acids long. V was clipped by 4 bases and J by 4 bases; unmatched bases: 4. CDR1 is SGHRS and CDR2 is YFSETQ in the germline V gene. Sequences were obtained from peripheral blood. This chain uses TRBV5-1 with TRBJ1-2; 10 nucleotides match TRBD1. This receptor was obtained from a woman aged 70-85 years with acute or convalescent COVID-19. The CDR3 spells CASSERTGGYGYTF. In DNA, the CDR3 is TGCGCCAGCAGCGAGAGGACAGGGGGCTATGGCTACACCTTC.